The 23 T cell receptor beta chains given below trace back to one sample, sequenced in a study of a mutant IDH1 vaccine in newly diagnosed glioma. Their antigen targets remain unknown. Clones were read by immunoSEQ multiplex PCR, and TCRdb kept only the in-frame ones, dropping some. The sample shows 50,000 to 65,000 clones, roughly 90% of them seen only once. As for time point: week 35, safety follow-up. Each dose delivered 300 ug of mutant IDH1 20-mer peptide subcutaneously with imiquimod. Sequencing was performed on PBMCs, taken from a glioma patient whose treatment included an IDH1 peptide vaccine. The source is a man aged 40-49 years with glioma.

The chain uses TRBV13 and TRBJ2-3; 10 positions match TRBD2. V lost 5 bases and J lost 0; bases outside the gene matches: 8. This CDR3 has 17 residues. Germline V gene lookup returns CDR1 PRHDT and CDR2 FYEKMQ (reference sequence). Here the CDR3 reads CASSMATTSGSTDTQYF. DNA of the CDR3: TGTGCCAGCAGCATGGCGACGACTAGCGGGAGCACAGATACGCAGTATTTT. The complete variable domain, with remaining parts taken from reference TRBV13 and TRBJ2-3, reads AAGVIQSPRHLIKEKRETATLKCYPIPRHDTVYWYQQGPGQDPQFLISFYEKMQSDKGSIPDRFSAQQFSDYHSELNMSSLELGDSALYFCASSMATTSGSTDTQYFGPGTRLTVL.

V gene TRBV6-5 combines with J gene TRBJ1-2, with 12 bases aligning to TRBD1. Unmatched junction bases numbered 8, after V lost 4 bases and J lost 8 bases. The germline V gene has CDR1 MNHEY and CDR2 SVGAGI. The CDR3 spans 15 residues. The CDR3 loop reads CASSSPGQGAIGYTF. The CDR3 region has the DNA TGTGCCAGCAGTTCCCCGGGACAGGGGGCGATAGGCTACACCTTC.

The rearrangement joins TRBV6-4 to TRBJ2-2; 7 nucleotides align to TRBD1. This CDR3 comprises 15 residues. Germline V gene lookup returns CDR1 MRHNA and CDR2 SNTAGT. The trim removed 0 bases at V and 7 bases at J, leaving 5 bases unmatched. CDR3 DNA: TGTGCCAGCAGTGACTCCTCCAGGGGGATCGGGGAGCTGTTTTTT. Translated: CASSDSSRGIGELFF.

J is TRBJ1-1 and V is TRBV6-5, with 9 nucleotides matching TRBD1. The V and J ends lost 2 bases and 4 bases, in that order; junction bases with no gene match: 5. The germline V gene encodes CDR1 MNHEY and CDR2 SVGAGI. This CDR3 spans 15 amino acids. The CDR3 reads CASSYQTGGVTEAFF. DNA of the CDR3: TGTGCCAGCAGTTACCAGACAGGGGGAGTCACTGAAGCTTTCTTT.

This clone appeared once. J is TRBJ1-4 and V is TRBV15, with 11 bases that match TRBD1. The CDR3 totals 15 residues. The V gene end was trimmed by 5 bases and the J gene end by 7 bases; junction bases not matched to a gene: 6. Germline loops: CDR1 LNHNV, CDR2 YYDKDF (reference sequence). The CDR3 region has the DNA TGTGCCACCAGCCCGGGACAGGGGGGTAGTGAAAAACTGTTTTTT. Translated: CATSPGQGGSEKLFF.

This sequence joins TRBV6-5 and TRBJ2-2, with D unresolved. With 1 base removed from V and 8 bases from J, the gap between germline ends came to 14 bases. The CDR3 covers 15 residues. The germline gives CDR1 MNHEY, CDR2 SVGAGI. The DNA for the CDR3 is TGTGCCAGCAGTTACTTGTGGGCTGCGGATGGGGAGCTGTTTTTT. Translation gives CASSYLWAADGELFF.

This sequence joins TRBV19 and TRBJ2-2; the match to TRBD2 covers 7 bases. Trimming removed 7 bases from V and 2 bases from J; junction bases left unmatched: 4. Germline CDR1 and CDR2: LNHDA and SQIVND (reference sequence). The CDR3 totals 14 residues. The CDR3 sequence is CASIREANTGELFF. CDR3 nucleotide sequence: TGTGCCAGTATCCGGGAGGCCAACACCGGGGAGCTGTTTTTT.

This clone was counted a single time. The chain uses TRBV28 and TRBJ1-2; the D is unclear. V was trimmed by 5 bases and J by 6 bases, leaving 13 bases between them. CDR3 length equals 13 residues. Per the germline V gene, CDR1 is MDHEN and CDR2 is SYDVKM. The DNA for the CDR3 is TGTGCCAGCAGTCAAACAAACAATGATGGCTACACCTTC. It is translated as CASSQTNNDGYTF.

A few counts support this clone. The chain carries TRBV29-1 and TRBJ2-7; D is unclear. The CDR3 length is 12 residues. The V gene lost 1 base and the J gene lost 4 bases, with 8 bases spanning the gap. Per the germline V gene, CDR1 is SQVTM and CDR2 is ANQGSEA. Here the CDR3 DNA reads TGCAGCGTTGAAGGGCAGCAGTACGAGCAGTACTTC. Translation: CSVEGQQYEQYF.

CDR3 sequence reads: CASSQASGLLINEQFF. CDR3 nucleotides: TGTGCCAGCAGCCAGGCTAGCGGGTTACTGATCAATGAGCAGTTCTTC. The J gene is TRBJ2-1, the V gene TRBV4-2, with 8 bases identical to TRBD2. The germline CDR1 and CDR2 sequences are LGHNA and YNFKEQ. V dropped 3 bases and J dropped 6; count of bases not matched to a gene: 10. This CDR3 contains 16 residues.

This CDR3 reads CASSLRLAGGGNEQFF. Here the CDR3 DNA reads TGCGCCAGCAGCTTGAGACTAGCGGGAGGTGGCAATGAGCAGTTCTTC. V and J are TRBV5-1 and TRBJ2-1; 13 bases line up with TRBD2. CDR3 length equals 16 residues. The germline V gene encodes CDR1 SGHRS and CDR2 YFSETQ. The ends lost 1 base at V and 6 bases at J; junction bases unmatched: 4.

This CDR3 is CASSQRTDTGELFF. The CDR3 region has the DNA TGTGCCAGCAGCCAGAGGACGGACACCGGGGAGCTGTTTTTT. The chain employs TRBV7-8 and TRBJ2-2; D is unclear. Germline V CDR1 and CDR2: SGHVS, FQNEAQ. Deletions cut 5 bases from V and 3 bases from J, with 10 bases between. This CDR3 has 14 amino acids.

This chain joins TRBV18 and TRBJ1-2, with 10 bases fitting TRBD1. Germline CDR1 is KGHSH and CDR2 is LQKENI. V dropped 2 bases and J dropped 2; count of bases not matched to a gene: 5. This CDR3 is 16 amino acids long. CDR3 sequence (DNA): TGTGCCAGCTCACCAATACCGGGACAGGGGAACTATGGCTACACCTTC. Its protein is CASSPIPGQGNYGYTF.

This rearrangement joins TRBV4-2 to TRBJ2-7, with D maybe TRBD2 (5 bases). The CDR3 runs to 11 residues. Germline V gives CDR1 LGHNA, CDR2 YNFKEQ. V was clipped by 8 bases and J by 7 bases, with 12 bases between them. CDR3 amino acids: CASGSRGEQYF. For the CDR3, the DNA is TGTGCCAGCGGCTCCCGGGGAGAGCAGTACTTC.

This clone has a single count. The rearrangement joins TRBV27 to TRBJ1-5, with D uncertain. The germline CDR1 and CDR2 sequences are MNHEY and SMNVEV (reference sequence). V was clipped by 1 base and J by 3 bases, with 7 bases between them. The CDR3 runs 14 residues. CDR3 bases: TGTGCCAGCAGTTTATTGGGATTCAATCAGCCCCAGCATTTT. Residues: CASSLLGFNQPQHF.

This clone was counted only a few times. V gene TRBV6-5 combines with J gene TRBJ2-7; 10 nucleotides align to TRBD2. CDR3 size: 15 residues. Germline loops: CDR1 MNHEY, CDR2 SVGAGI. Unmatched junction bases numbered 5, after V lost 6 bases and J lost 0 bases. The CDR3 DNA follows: TGTGCCAGCAGGGGACTAGCGTCTAGCTCCTACGAGCAGTACTTC. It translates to CASRGLASSSYEQYF.

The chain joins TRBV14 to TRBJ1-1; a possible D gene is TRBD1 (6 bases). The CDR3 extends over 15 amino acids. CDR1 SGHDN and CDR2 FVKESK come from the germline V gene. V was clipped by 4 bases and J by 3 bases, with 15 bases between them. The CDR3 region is CASSLRQVTDTEAFF. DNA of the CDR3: TGTGCCAGCAGCCTCAGACAGGTTACGGACACTGAAGCTTTCTTT.

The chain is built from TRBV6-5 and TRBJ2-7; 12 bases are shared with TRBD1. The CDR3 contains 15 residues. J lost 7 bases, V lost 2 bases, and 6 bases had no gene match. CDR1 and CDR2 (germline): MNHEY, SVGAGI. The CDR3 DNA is TGTGCCAGCAGTTACAGCGGGACAGGGGGCGATGAGCAGTACTTC. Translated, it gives CASSYSGTGGDEQYF.

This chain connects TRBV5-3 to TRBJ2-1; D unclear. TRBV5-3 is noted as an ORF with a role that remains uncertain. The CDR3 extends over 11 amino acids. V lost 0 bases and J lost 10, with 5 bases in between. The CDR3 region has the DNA TGTGCCAGAAGCTTGGGCTGCGAGCAGTTCTTC. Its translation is CARSLGCEQFF.

The CDR3: CASSHTPRQSSGANVLTF. CDR3 bases: TGTGCCAGCAGCCATACCCCCCGACAGAGCTCTGGGGCCAACGTCCTGACTTTC. V is TRBV11-1 and J is TRBJ2-6; weak D call: TRBD1 (5 bases). CDR3 length: 18 amino acids. Between the trimmed V and J ends, which lost 5 bases and 0 bases, there was a span of 17 bases. CDR1 is SGHAT and CDR2 is FQDESV in the germline V gene (reference sequence). Based on the CDR3 plus reference TRBV11-1 and TRBJ2-6, the full variable domain is EAEVAQSPRYKITEKSQAVAFWCDPISGHATLYWYRQILGQGPELLVQFQDESVVDDSQLPKDRFSAERLKGVDSTLKIQPAELGDSAMYLCASSHTPRQSSGANVLTFGAGSRLTVL.

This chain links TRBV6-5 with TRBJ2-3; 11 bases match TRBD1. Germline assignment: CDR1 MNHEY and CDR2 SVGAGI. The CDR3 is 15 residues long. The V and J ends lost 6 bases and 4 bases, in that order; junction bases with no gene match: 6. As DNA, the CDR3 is TGTGCCAGCAGGGCCGGGACAGGGGGTCCAGATACGCAGTATTTT. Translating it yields CASRAGTGGPDTQYF.

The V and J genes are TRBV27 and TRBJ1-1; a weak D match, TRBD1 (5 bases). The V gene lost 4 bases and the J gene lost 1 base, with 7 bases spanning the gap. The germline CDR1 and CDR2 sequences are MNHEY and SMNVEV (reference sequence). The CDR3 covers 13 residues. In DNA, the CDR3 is TGTGCCAGCAGTTACGACAGGAACACTGAAGCTTTCTTT. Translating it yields CASSYDRNTEAFF.

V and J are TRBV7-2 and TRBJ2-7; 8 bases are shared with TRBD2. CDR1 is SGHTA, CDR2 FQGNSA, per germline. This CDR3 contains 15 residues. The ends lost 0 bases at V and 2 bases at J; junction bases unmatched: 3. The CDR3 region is CASSLAGTSTYEQYF. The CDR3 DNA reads TGTGCCAGCAGCTTAGCCGGGACTAGTACCTACGAGCAGTACTTC.